This TCR beta chain was observed in a study of blood T cell repertoires in COVID-19. Across the study: The samples span acute and convalescent COVID-19 from the United States, Italy and Spain. T cells, B-cell-depleted T cells, or PBMCs supplied cDNA or gDNA.

The ends were cut back, 5 bases at V and 2 bases at J, with 6 bases in the middle. The CDR3 spans 12 residues. Germline CDR1 reads MNHEY; CDR2 reads SVGAGI. Original data processing: Reference gene primer amplification yielded estimated nucleated cell counts. This table comes from immunoSEQ multiplex PCR, and its TCRdb copy is limited to in-frame clones, with some not included. V, J and clone size were drawn from that table, and D and trimming were deduced from the DNA. The sample lists 200,000 to 250,000 clones; roughly 90% were seen once. The rearrangement joins TRBV6-5 to TRBJ1-2, with D possibly being TRBD1 (6 bases). The TCR sequence derives from a man between 60 and 70 years old who had recovered from COVID-19. The material sequenced was peripheral blood. CDR3 nucleotides: TGTGCCAGCAGTCAGGGGAACTATGGCTACACCTTC. Its translation: CASSQGNYGYTF.